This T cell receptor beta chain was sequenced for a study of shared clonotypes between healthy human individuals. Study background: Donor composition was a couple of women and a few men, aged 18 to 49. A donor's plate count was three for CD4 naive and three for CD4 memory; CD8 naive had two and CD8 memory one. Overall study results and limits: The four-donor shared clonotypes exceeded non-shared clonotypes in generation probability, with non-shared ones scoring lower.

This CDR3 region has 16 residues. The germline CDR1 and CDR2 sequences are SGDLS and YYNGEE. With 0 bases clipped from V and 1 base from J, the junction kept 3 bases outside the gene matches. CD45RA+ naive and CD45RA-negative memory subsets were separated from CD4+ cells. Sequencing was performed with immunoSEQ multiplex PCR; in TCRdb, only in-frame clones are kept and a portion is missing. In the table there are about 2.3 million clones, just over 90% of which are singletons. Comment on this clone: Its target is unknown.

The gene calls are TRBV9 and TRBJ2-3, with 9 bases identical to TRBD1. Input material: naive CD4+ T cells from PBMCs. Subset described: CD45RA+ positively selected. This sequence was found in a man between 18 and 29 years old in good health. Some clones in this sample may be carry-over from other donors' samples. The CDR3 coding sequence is TGTGCCAGCAGCGTAGCTCGGACAGGGGGCACAGATACGCAGTATTTT. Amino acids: CASSVARTGGTDTQYF.